These 3 T cell receptor beta chains came from one sample sequenced in a study of T cell repertoires in cytomegalovirus infection (dated by TCRdb to between 2019 and 2020). These reads were obtained on an Illumina HiSeq 1500. TCRdb reworked the public reads: Q25 trimming with fastp, MiXCR clone assembly, productive beta chains retained. All rows with the same CDR3 protein become a single entry with the most common DNA and genes. Across this sample there are 200,000 to 300,000 distinct CDR3 sequences, with approximately 10% seen only once. The ten top clones hold roughly 16% of the sample. Sequenced: PBMCs. The receptors were sampled from a human donor in good health (CMV status not recorded). Some clones in this sample may be carry-over from other donors' samples.

The chain combines TRBV7-2 with TRBJ2-1, with 8 bases matching TRBD1. The CDR3 length is 17 residues. Germline CDR1 SGHTA, CDR2 FQGNSA. The J segment lost 9 bases and the V segment lost 1 base, leaving 14 bases of the junction unmatched. The CDR3 here is CASSLDSAGGLAGEQFF. The CDR3 DNA reads as TGTGCCAGCAGCTTAGATTCGGCAGGGGGCCTAGCTGGTGAGCAGTTCTTC.

J is TRBJ1-5 and V is TRBV4-3, with 7 positions matching TRBD1. Germline V gives CDR1 LGHNA, CDR2 YSLEER. V lost 4 bases to trimming and J lost 4 bases; unmatched junction nucleotides: 7. This CDR3 is 15 amino acids long. The DNA for the CDR3 is TGCGCCAGCAGCCCCCGATCAGGGGGGAATCAGCCCCAGCATTTT. Its protein is CASSPRSGGNQPQHF.

The gene calls are TRBV29-1 and TRBJ2-1, with 9 nucleotides matching TRBD2. Germline V lookup: CDR1 SQVTM, CDR2 ANQGSEA. The CDR3 covers 15 residues. V was clipped by 2 bases and J by 10 bases; unmatched bases: 12. The CDR3 DNA reads TGCAGCGTTGAACAGCGGGGGGTGCGTTCCCAGGAGCAGTTCTTC. The encoded protein is CSVEQRGVRSQEQFF.